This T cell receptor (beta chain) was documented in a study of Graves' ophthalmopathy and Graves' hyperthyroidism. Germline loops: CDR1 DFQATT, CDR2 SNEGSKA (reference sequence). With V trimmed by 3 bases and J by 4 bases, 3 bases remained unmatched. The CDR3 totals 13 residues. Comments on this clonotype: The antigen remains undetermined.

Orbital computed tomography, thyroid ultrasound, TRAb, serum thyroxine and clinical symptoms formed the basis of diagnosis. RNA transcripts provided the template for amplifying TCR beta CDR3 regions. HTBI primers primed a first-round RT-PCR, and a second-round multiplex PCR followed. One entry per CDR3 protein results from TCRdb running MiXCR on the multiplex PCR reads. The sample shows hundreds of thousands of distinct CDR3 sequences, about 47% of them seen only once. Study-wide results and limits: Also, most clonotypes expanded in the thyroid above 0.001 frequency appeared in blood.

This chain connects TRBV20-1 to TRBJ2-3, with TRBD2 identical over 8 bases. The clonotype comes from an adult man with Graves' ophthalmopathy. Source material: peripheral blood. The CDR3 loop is CSASGGAADTQYF. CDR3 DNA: TGCAGTGCTAGCGGGGGGGCAGCAGATACGCAGTATTTT.